Listed here are 19 T cell receptor beta chains from one sample, sequenced in a study of naive and memory T cell subsets. These receptors are not linked to any known antigen. The study's findings and limits: Especially in CD8 cells, naive repertoires contained a few larger clonotypes, possibly CD45RA-re-expressing memory cells.

The beta constant-region primer was an equimolar mix of two oligonucleotides covering TRBC1 and TRBC2. Nested alpha and beta constant-region primers with the SP2 primer drove four PCR rounds on ligated cDNA. TCRdb redid the calling of the UMI-ligation and nested PCR reads with MiXCR, one entry per CDR3 protein. The sample gives approximately 140,000 distinct CDR3 sequences, around 21% of which show up once; about 0.6% is in the top ten. The specimen was naive CD8+ T cells from blood. These receptors came from a human donor in good health.

The chain combines TRBV12-3 or TRBV12-4 with TRBJ1-5, with D maybe TRBD1 (6 bases). The V end was cut by 6 bases, the J end by 0 bases, with 12 bases between. The CDR3 contains 15 residues. CDR3 DNA: TGTGCCAGCAGGGAAACAGGGTATAGCAATCAGCCCCAGCATTTT. Amino acid sequence: CASRETGYSNQPQHF.

This clonotype was seen a handful of times. The rearrangement joins TRBV27 to TRBJ2-7; a possible D gene is TRBD1 (5 bases). V was trimmed by 0 bases and J by 3 bases, leaving 15 bases between them. Germline values: CDR1 MNHEY, CDR2 SMNVEV (reference sequence). The CDR3 covers 16 residues. This chain's CDR3 is CASSLSIGESVYEQYF. The DNA for the CDR3 is TGTGCCAGCAGTTTATCGATAGGGGAATCGGTCTACGAGCAGTACTTC.

This clonotype showed up just a few times. The rearrangement links TRBV7-8 to TRBJ2-5, with D perhaps matching TRBD2 (5 bases). V dropped 5 bases and J dropped 0 bases, with 10 bases sitting between them. Germline CDR1 is SGHVS and CDR2 is FQNEAQ. The CDR3 runs to 14 residues. CDR3 region: CASSARRYQETQYF. CDR3 sequence (DNA): TGTGCCAGCAGCGCGCGGAGGTACCAAGAGACCCAGTACTTC.

The chain combines TRBV9 with TRBJ2-2, with D possibly matching TRBD1 (6 bases). Looked up from germline, CDR1 is SGDLS and CDR2 is YYNGEE. The V end was cut by 1 base, the J end by 7 bases, with 11 bases between. This CDR3 has 14 amino acids. CDR3 loop: CASSVSGDIGELFF. The CDR3 nucleotides are TGTGCCAGCAGCGTATCAGGGGACATCGGGGAGCTGTTTTTT. Full variable domain (missing parts from reference TRBV9 and TRBJ2-2): DSGVTQTPKHLITATGQRVTLRCSPRSGDLSVYWYQQSLDQGLQFLIQYYNGEERAKGNILERFSAQQFPDLHSELNLSSLELGDSALYFCASSVSGDIGELFFGEGSRLTVL.

This clonotype appeared a few times. The V gene is TRBV13, the J gene TRBJ2-3, with 12 bases aligning to TRBD2. In germline, CDR1 is PRHDT, CDR2 FYEKMQ (reference sequence). V shed 4 bases, J shed 5 bases, and the junction held 7 bases outside the gene matches. The length of the CDR3 is 16 residues. In DNA form, the CDR3 reads TGTGCCAGCAGCTACCCTAGCGGGAGGGTTGGAGATACGCAGTATTTT. Translating it yields CASSYPSGRVGDTQYF. The full variable domain, in which reference TRBV13 and TRBJ2-3 provide the parts outside the CDR3, is AAGVIQSPRHLIKEKRETATLKCYPIPRHDTVYWYQQGPGQDPQFLISFYEKMQSDKGSIPDRFSAQQFSDYHSELNMSSLELGDSALYFCASSYPSGRVGDTQYFGPGTRLTVL.

The chain carries TRBV19 and TRBJ2-7; 7 bases line up with TRBD1. The CDR3 is made up of 14 amino acids. CDR1 and CDR2 from the germline V gene are LNHDA and SQIVND (reference sequence). J gave up 2 bases and V 4 bases, and 5 bases lay outside the gene matches. Here the CDR3 DNA reads TGTGCCAGTAGTAAAGGACAGGCCACCTACGAGCAGTACTTC. Residues: CASSKGQATYEQYF.

The chain joins TRBV27 to TRBJ2-7; 8 nucleotides line up with TRBD2. In germline, CDR1 is MNHEY, CDR2 SMNVEV (reference sequence). The CDR3 extends over 15 amino acids. V lost 5 bases and J lost 5; bases outside the gene matches: 11. The CDR3 loop reads CASSHGGEGVHEQYF. The CDR3 bases are TGTGCCAGCAGTCACGGGGGGGAGGGAGTCCACGAGCAGTACTTC.

This clonotype was seen a few times. The J gene is TRBJ2-3, the V gene TRBV2; D uncertain. Germline values: CDR1 SNHLY, CDR2 FYNNEI. The CDR3 totals 14 residues. The ends were cut back, 3 bases at V and 2 bases at J, with 9 bases in the middle. CDR3 amino acids: CASSDLGNTDTQYF. CDR3 bases: TGTGCCAGCAGTGACTTGGGGAACACAGATACGCAGTATTTT.

The chain joins TRBV4-3 to TRBJ2-7; 7 bases map to TRBD1. Germline V gene data show CDR1 as LGHNA and CDR2 as YSLEER. The CDR3 is made up of 14 amino acids. V dropped 3 bases and J dropped 4; count of bases not matched to a gene: 6. The CDR3 nucleotides read TGCGCCAGCAGCCAGACAGGGTTGGGATACGAGCAGTACTTC. Amino acids: CASSQTGLGYEQYF.

The chain has TRBV10-3 and TRBJ1-4, with a weak D call TRBD1 (5 bases). The CDR3 sequence is 13 residues long. Between the trimmed V and J ends, which lost 2 bases and 5 bases, there was a span of 6 bases. Looked up from germline, CDR1 is ENHRY and CDR2 is SYGVKD. CDR3 sequence: CAISEGDNEKLFF. CDR3 coding DNA: TGTGCCATCAGTGAGGGGGACAATGAAAAACTGTTTTTT.

This clonotype has just a few counts. V and J are TRBV7-6 and TRBJ2-1, with TRBD2 as a possible D gene (5 bases). The CDR3 totals 15 residues. Germline lookup yields CDR1 SGHVS and CDR2 FNYEAQ. V was clipped by 0 bases and J by 4 bases, with 10 bases between them. CDR3: CASSLAGGLYNEQFF. CDR3 in DNA: TGTGCCAGCAGCTTAGCGGGCGGGCTATACAATGAGCAGTTCTTC. The complete variable domain, with remaining parts taken from reference TRBV7-6 and TRBJ2-1, reads GAGVSQSPRYKVTKRGQDVALRCDPISGHVSLYWYRQALGQGPEFLTYFNYEAQQDKSGLPNDRFSAERPEGSISTLTIQRTEQRDSAMYRCASSLAGGLYNEQFFGPGTRLTVL.

The chain recombines TRBV2 with TRBJ2-7; the match to TRBD1 covers 7 bases. V was pared by 2 bases and J by 2 bases, with 6 bases of the junction left unmatched. Germline V CDR1 and CDR2: SNHLY, FYNNEI. This CDR3 is built from 15 residues. In DNA, the CDR3 is TGTGCCAGCAGTGAAACTGGGACAGAGCCCTACGAGCAGTACTTC. Amino acid sequence: CASSETGTEPYEQYF.

This clonotype showed up just a few times. J is TRBJ2-7 and V is TRBV20-1; 8 bases line up with TRBD2. The length of the CDR3 is 15 residues. The germline V gene has CDR1 DFQATT and CDR2 SNEGSKA (reference sequence). V lost 1 base and J lost 2; bases outside the gene matches: 7. The CDR3 nucleotides are TGCAGTGCTAGAGCGGTAGGGACTAGTCCCTACGAGCAGTACTTC. This sequence encodes CSARAVGTSPYEQYF.

This chain joins TRBV20-1 and TRBJ2-7; TRBD1 is a possible D gene (5 bases). Germline V gene sequence: CDR1 DFQATT, CDR2 SNEGSKA (reference sequence). Trimming stripped 1 base from V and 4 bases from J, with 11 bases between. The CDR3 has 13 amino acids. CDR3 coding DNA: TGCAGTGCTAGAGCAGGGTCGACTTACGAGCAGTACTTC. This gives the protein CSARAGSTYEQYF.

This chain uses TRBV29-1 with TRBJ1-1; D is undetermined. V gave up 1 base and J gave up 0 bases, with 12 bases separating them. Germline CDR1 reads SQVTM; CDR2 reads ANQGSEA. This CDR3 is 15 amino acids long. The DNA of the CDR3 is TGCAGCGTTGAAGTTGGTCGGGCACTGAACACTGAAGCTTTCTTT. It encodes CSVEVGRALNTEAFF.

This clonotype was observed a few times. This rearrangement joins TRBV9 to TRBJ2-1; TRBD2 matches at 8 bases. This CDR3 comprises 14 residues. Germline-derived CDR1 and CDR2 are SGDLS and YYNGEE. V lost 3 bases to trimming and J lost 7 bases; unmatched junction nucleotides: 6. The CDR3 loop reads CASSGGGGRNEQFF. CDR3 bases: TGTGCCAGCAGCGGGGGGGGCGGGAGGAATGAGCAGTTCTTC.

DNA of the CDR3: TGTGCCAGCAGCTCCTCGAACAATGAGCAGTTCTTC. Its protein is CASSSSNNEQFF. This sequence joins TRBV12-3 or TRBV12-4 and TRBJ2-1, with unresolved D. CDR3 length: 12 residues. Trimming removed 6 bases from V and 5 bases from J, with 8 bases in between.

This clonotype was counted between two and nine times. The chain is built from TRBV28 and TRBJ1-5, with unresolved D. V was pared by 10 bases and J by 0 bases, with 13 bases between. Germline V gives CDR1 MDHEN, CDR2 SYDVKM. The length of the CDR3 is 14 residues. The DNA of the CDR3 is TGTGCCATCGCGGGCCCATATAGCAATCAGCCCCAGCATTTT. The encoded protein is CAIAGPYSNQPQHF.

This chain joins TRBV28 and TRBJ1-2; TRBD1 matches 7 bases. CDR3 length: 14 residues. The V gene end was trimmed by 6 bases and the J gene end by 1 base; junction bases not matched to a gene: 5. Germline V CDR1 and CDR2: MDHEN, SYDVKM. The CDR3 loop reads CASSLDRVNYGYTF. The CDR3 DNA follows: TGTGCCAGCAGCCTCGACAGGGTTAACTATGGCTACACCTTC.